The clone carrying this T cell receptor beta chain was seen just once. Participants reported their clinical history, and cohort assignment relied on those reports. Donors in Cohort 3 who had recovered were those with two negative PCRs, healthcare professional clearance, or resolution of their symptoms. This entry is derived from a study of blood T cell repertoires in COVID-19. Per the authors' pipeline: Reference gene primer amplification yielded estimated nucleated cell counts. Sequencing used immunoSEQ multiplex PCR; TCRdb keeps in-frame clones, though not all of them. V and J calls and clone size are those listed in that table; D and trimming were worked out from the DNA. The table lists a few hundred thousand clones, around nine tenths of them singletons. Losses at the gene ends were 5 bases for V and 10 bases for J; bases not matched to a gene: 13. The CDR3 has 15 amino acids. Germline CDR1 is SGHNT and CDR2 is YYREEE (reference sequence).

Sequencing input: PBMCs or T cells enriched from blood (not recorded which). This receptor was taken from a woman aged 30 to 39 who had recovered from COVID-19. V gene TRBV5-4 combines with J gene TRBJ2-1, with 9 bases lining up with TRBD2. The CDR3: CASRRGGRGAREQFF. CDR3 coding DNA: TGTGCCAGCAGGCGGGGCGGGAGGGGTGCGAGGGAGCAGTTCTTC.